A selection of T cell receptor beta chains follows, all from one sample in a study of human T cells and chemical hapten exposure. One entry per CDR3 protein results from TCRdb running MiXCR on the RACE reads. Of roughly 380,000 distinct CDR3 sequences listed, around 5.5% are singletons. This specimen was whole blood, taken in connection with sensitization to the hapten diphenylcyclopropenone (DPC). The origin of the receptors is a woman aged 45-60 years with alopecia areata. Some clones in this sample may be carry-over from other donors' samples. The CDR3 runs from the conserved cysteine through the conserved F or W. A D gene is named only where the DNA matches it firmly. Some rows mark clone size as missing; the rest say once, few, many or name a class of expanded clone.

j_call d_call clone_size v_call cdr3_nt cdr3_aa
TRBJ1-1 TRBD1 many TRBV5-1 TGCGCCAGCAGCACTGGACAGGGAATGGGGAACACTGAAGCTTTCTTT CASSTGQGMGNTEAFF
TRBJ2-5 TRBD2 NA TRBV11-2 TGTGCCAGCAGCTTAGAGTACGCAGCGGGAGTGCTAGAGACCCAGTACTTC CASSLEYAAGVLETQYF
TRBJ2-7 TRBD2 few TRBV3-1 TGTGCCAGCAGCCAAGATCCAAGACTAGCATTTAACTACGAGCAGTACTTC CASSQDPRLAFNYEQYF
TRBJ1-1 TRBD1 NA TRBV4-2 TGTGCCAGCAGCCAAGAATTCGGGACAGGAAATGAAGCTTTCTTT CASSQEFGTGNEAFF
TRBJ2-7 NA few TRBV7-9 TGTGCCAGCAGCGGCGCGGGAACCTCCTACGAGCAGTACTTC CASSGAGTSYEQYF
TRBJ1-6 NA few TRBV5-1 TGCGCCAGCAGCTTGGCGGCAGGGACTACTTCACCCCTCCACTTT CASSLAAGTTSPLHF
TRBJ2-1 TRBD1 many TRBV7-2 TGTGCCAGCAGCGCCCGGACAGGGGCCTACAATGAGCAGTTCTTC CASSARTGAYNEQFF
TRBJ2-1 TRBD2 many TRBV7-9 TGTGCCAGCAGCCCCCGGGGGGTAGAGGACTACAATGAGCAGTTCTTC CASSPRGVEDYNEQFF
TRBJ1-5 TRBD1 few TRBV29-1 TGCAGCGGAAGACAGGGGGCCGGTAGCAATCAGCCCCAGCATTTT CSGRQGAGSNQPQHF
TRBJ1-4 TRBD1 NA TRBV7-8 TGTGCCAGCAGTTCGGACAGGGTGAATGAAAAACTGTTTTTT CASSSDRVNEKLFF
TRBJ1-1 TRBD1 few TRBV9 TGTGCCAGCAGCGTCGAAGGGACAGGGGTCACTGAAGCTTTCTTT CASSVEGTGVTEAFF
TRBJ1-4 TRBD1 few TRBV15 TGTGCCACCAGCAAAGGACAGGGACTCGTTGGTACTAATGAAAAACTGTTTTTT CATSKGQGLVGTNEKLFF
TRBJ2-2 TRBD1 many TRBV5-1 TGCGCCAGCTCCTTTAAGGGGGCGCCGAACGGGGAGCTGTTTTTT CASSFKGAPNGELFF
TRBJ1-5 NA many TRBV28 TGTGCCAGCACCCAGTTTAGCAATCAGCCCCAGCATTTT CASTQFSNQPQHF
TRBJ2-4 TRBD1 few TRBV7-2 TGTGCCAGCAGCTTTACAGGGGGAAGAGGGGCCAAAAACATTCAGTACTTC CASSFTGGRGAKNIQYF
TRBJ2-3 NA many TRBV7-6 TGTGCCAGCAGCCCCGGGAGCAGGCCTCCGCAGTATTTT CASSPGSRPPQYF